The 22 T cell receptor beta chains given below trace back to one sample, sequenced in a study of tumor-infiltrating lymphocytes in primary liver carcinoma. Production of TCR beta cDNA used roughly 0.55 ug total RNA together with a constant-region primer. Modified slightly, ARM-PCR produced TCR beta libraries over three nested multiplex PCR rounds. The first two PCR rounds, around 11 cycles each, used TRBV1-TRBV30 forward primers and a C-beta reverse primer. A single record per CDR3 protein comes from TCRdb applying MiXCR to the multiplex PCR reads. The sample lists 180,000 or so distinct CDR3 sequences; 50% to 75% were seen once. Unsorted whole blood supplied the blood RNA, and germline DNA was isolated too. The material sequenced was peripheral blood. The origin of the receptors is a man aged 35-49 years with primary liver carcinoma and hepatitis B virus infection.

The V and J genes are TRBV5-1 and TRBJ1-4, with D tentatively TRBD1 (5 bases). The CDR3 is 14 residues long. V dropped 3 bases and J dropped 7 bases, with 13 bases sitting between them. Germline V gene sequence: CDR1 SGHRS, CDR2 YFSETQ. The chain's CDR3 is CASSSTAASEKLFF. CDR3 coding DNA: TGCGCCAGCAGCTCGACAGCTGCGAGTGAAAAACTGTTTTTT. The complete variable domain, with remaining parts taken from reference TRBV5-1 and TRBJ1-4, reads KAGVTQTPRYLIKTRGQQVTLSCSPISGHRSVSWYQQTPGQGLQFLFEYFSETQRNKGNFPGRFSGRQFSNSRSEMNVSTLELGDSALYLCASSSTAASEKLFFGSGTQLSVL.

For this clonotype: An end of the junction does not agree with germline; a read error may underlie this. V is TRBV6-5 and J is TRBJ2-7; D is uncertain. Germline CDR1 MNHEY, CDR2 SVGAGI. The CDR3 length is 14 residues. For the CDR3, the DNA is TGTGCCAGCAGTTACTCGAGACAATCCTACGAGCAGAACTTC. Protein sequence: CASSYSRQSYEQNF.

Concerning this clonotype itself: An end of the junction does not agree with germline; a read error may underlie this. The chain employs TRBV11-2 and TRBJ1-2, with D possibly being TRBD1 (6 bases). This CDR3 has 15 residues. Germline V gene sequence: CDR1 SGHAT, CDR2 FQNNGV. As DNA, the CDR3 is TGTGCCATCAGTGACCATCGGGGGCGTGACTACGGCTACACCTTC. It translates to CAISDHRGRDYGYTF. Looking up the rest from reference TRBV11-2 and TRBJ1-2 gives the full variable domain: EAGVAQSPRYKIIEKRQSVAFWCNPISGHATLYWYQQILGQGPKLLIQFQNNGVVDDSQLPKDRFSAERLKGVDSTLKIQPAKLEDSAVYLCAISDHRGRDYGYTFGSGTRLTVV.

Details on this clonotype: Just one base apart from a much larger clone, this may be a read error. J is TRBJ2-7 and V is TRBV11-2, with D possibly TRBD1 on 6 matching bases. This CDR3 is built from 17 residues. The germline gives CDR1 SGHAT, CDR2 FQNNGV. V was cut by 4 bases and J by 4 bases, with 23 bases left in between. The CDR3 DNA follows: TGTGCCAGCAGCTCCAGGGGCCTTGCCCTGATGGATTACGAGCAGTACTTC. Its translation: CASSSRGLALMDYEQYF.

This clonotype was counted at least ten times. The chain employs TRBV12-5 and TRBJ2-2; no firm D call. CDR3 length: 13 amino acids. Trimming took off 4 bases at V and 6 bases at J, with 9 bases between the two ends. Germline CDR1 and CDR2: LGHNT and FRNRAP. The CDR3 region is CASGYPESGELFF. CDR3 nucleotides: TGTGCTAGTGGTTACCCCGAGTCCGGGGAGCTGTTTTTT. Based on the CDR3 plus reference TRBV12-5 and TRBJ2-2, the full variable domain is DARVTQTPRHKVTEMGQEVTMRCQPILGHNTVFWYRQTMMQGLELLAYFRNRAPLDDSGMPKDRFSAEMPDATLATLKIQPSEPRDSAVYFCASGYPESGELFFGEGSRLTVL.

The V and J genes are TRBV29-1 and TRBJ1-1; TRBD1 might be the D (5 bases). Trimming pared 4 bases from V and 0 bases from J, leaving 12 bases between. The CDR3 has 14 residues. The V gene's germline CDR1 is SQVTM and CDR2 ANQGSEA. Here the CDR3 DNA reads TGCAGCGTTGCAGGGACGGTATTGAACACTGAAGCTTTCTTT. As protein: CSVAGTVLNTEAFF.

On this clonotype itself: Just one base apart from a much larger clone, this may be a read error. The CDR3 DNA is TGTGCCAGCAGCCCGATTTACGGGGAGCTGTTTTTT. Amino acids: CASSPIYGELFF. The rearrangement uses TRBV11-2 and TRBJ2-2; no reliable D call. The germline V and J ends were trimmed by 5 bases and 7 bases, with 8 bases remaining between them. The CDR3 length is 12 residues. Germline V gene sequence: CDR1 SGHAT, CDR2 FQNNGV.

The chain uses TRBV4-1 and TRBJ1-5; a weak D match, TRBD1 (6 bases). This CDR3 has 15 amino acids. V shed 4 bases and J shed 3 bases, with 13 bases lying between them. In germline, CDR1 is MGHRA, CDR2 YSYEKL. The DNA of the CDR3 is TGCGCCAGCAGCCCCGGGGGGGCACTCAATCAGCCCCAGCATTTT. This codes for CASSPGGALNQPQHF.

This clonotype was recorded at least ten times. This chain joins TRBV4-2 and TRBJ2-1, with TRBD2 identical over 11 bases. In germline, CDR1 is LGHNA, CDR2 YNFKEQ. This CDR3 spans 19 amino acids. V lost 2 bases, J lost 0 bases, and 9 bases stayed unmatched. The CDR3 DNA reads TGTGCCAGCAGCCAACGACTAGCGGGGTTAGATAGCTCCTACAATGAGCAGTTCTTC. Translation: CASSQRLAGLDSSYNEQFF.

The V and J genes are TRBV29-1 and TRBJ1-2, with unresolved D. From germline, CDR1 is SQVTM and CDR2 ANQGSEA. The CDR3 covers 14 residues. V was shortened by 3 bases and J by 0 bases, with 11 bases between the two germline ends. CDR3 DNA: TGCAGCGTTGATTCCGATACCGCTAACTATGGCTACACCTTC. It translates to CSVDSDTANYGYTF. Drawing the rest from reference TRBV29-1 and TRBJ1-2, the complete variable domain is SAVISQKPSRDICQRGTSLTIQCQVDSQVTMMFWYRQQPGQSLTLIATANQGSEATYESGFVIDKFPISRPNLTFSTLTVSNMSPEDSSIYLCSVDSDTANYGYTFGSGTRLTVV.

On this clonotype: A junction end diverges from the germline sequence, so it may reflect a read error. V is TRBV4-1 and J is TRBJ2-2; 7 bases are shared with TRBD1. Germline assignment: CDR1 MGHRA and CDR2 YSYEKL. The CDR3 runs to 17 residues. The CDR3 DNA reads as TGCGCCATCAGCCCCCAAACAGGGGTCCTAAACACCGGGGAGCTGTTTTTT. Amino acids: CAISPQTGVLNTGELFF.

About this clonotype: An end of the junction does not agree with germline; a read error may underlie this. The rearrangement uses TRBV29-1 and TRBJ2-1; D is possibly TRBD1 (5 bases). CDR1 is SQVTM, CDR2 ANQGSEA, per germline. The CDR3 has 14 amino acids. The CDR3 nucleotides read TGCAGCGTTGAATGTGGTCCCGGCAGGGATGAGCAGTTCTTT. It encodes CSVECGPGRDEQFF.

As concerns this clonotype: The junction differs from germline at one of its ends, possibly a read error. The J gene is TRBJ2-2, the V gene TRBV29-1; 7 bases are a match to TRBD2. Germline V gives CDR1 SQVTM, CDR2 ANQGSEA. This CDR3 is built from 15 residues. CDR3 DNA sequence: TGCATCGTTGAAGACGCCGCGGGAGCCCCCGGGGAGATGGTTTTT. Its translation: CIVEDAAGAPGEMVF.

This clonotype came up a few times. For the CDR3, the DNA is TGTGCCAGCAGCGCCCGGGACTCCTCCTACAATGAGCAGTTCTTC. Protein: CASSARDSSYNEQFF. This chain joins TRBV9 and TRBJ2-1, with D possibly matching TRBD2 (6 bases). CDR3 length equals 15 residues. Germline V lookup: CDR1 SGDLS, CDR2 YYNGEE. Trimming removed 3 bases at V and 0 bases at J, with 10 bases between.

This clonotype was detected once. The V and J genes are TRBV11-2 and TRBJ2-1, with D maybe TRBD2 (5 bases). The CDR3 runs 14 residues. The V and J ends lost 7 bases and 4 bases respectively, with 14 bases between them. The germline gives CDR1 SGHAT, CDR2 FQNNGV. The CDR3 loop is CASNQISVYNEQFF. The CDR3 DNA is TGTGCCAGCAACCAGATTAGCGTGTACAATGAGCAGTTCTTC.

Of note for this clonotype: A single base separates this from a much larger clone, so it may be a read error. The V gene is TRBV29-1, the J gene TRBJ2-3, with D perhaps matching TRBD1 or TRBD2 (5 bases each). The length of the CDR3 is 12 residues. CDR1 and CDR2 from the germline V gene are SQVTM and ANQGSEA. V was cut by 7 bases and J by 2 bases, with 10 bases left in between. This CDR3 is CSEEDNTDTQYF. The CDR3 DNA sequence: TGCAGCGAGGAGGACAACACAGATACGCAGTATTTT.

The CDR3 nucleotides read TGTGCCAGCAGCTTAGATAGTGCGCTACAAGAGACCCAGTACTTC. Translating it yields CASSLDSALQETQYF. V and J are TRBV11-2 and TRBJ2-5; no firm D call. CDR3 length: 15 amino acids. Deletions cut 0 bases from V and 2 bases from J, with 10 bases between. The germline gives CDR1 SGHAT, CDR2 FQNNGV. Filled out from reference TRBV11-2 and TRBJ2-5, the complete variable domain reads EAGVAQSPRYKIIEKRQSVAFWCNPISGHATLYWYQQILGQGPKLLIQFQNNGVVDDSQLPKDRFSAERLKGVDSTLKIQPAKLEDSAVYLCASSLDSALQETQYFGPGTRLLVL.

This clonotype has ten or more counts. The chain joins TRBV11-1 to TRBJ2-7, with 13 bases that match TRBD2. Looked up from germline, CDR1 is SGHAT and CDR2 is FQDESV (reference sequence). The V segment lost 4 bases and the J segment 5 bases; nucleotides outside the gene matches: 2. The CDR3 extends over 14 amino acids. The CDR3 bases are TGTGCCAGCAGCTCCGGACTAGCGGGAGACGAGCAGTACTTC. Translated: CASSSGLAGDEQYF. Looking up the rest from reference TRBV11-1 and TRBJ2-7 gives the full variable domain: EAEVAQSPRYKITEKSQAVAFWCDPISGHATLYWYRQILGQGPELLVQFQDESVVDDSQLPKDRFSAERLKGVDSTLKIQPAELGDSAMYLCASSSGLAGDEQYFGPGTRLTVT.

The genes are TRBV30 and TRBJ1-1; D is possibly TRBD1 (5 bases). The V gene lost 5 bases and the J gene lost 5 bases, with 12 bases spanning the gap. Looked up from germline, CDR1 is GTSNPN and CDR2 is SVGIG (reference sequence). This CDR3 comprises 12 residues. The CDR3 reads CAWDQGGTEAFF. The CDR3 region has the DNA TGTGCCTGGGACCAGGGTGGAACTGAAGCTTTCTTT. Using reference TRBV30 and TRBJ1-1 for the parts outside the CDR3, the full variable domain is SQTIHQWPATLVQPVGSPLSLECTVEGTSNPNLYWYRQAAGRGLQLLFYSVGIGQISSEVPQNLSASRPQDRQFILSSKKLLLSDSGFYLCAWDQGGTEAFFGQGTRLTVV.

The chain has TRBV6-2 or TRBV6-3 and TRBJ2-3; D ambiguous. The germline V and J ends were trimmed by 0 bases and 7 bases, with 8 bases remaining between them. Per the germline V gene, CDR1 is MNHEY and CDR2 is SVGEGT. The length of the CDR3 is 13 residues. The CDR3 DNA reads as TGTGCCAGCAGTTACTCGGCGCAACATACGCAGTATTTT. Translated, it gives CASSYSAQHTQYF.

The rearrangement uses TRBV11-1 and TRBJ1-1; unclear D gene. The CDR3 runs 15 residues. V dropped 4 bases and J dropped 0 bases, with 12 bases sitting between them. The germline gives CDR1 SGHAT, CDR2 FQDESV (reference sequence). CDR3 in DNA: TGTGCCAGCAGCTCCTCCTGGAGAATGAACACTGAAGCTTTCTTT. As protein: CASSSSWRMNTEAFF.

The sample holds a few counts of this clonotype. V and J are TRBV12-3 or TRBV12-4 and TRBJ1-1, with 8 nucleotides matching TRBD1. The J segment lost 5 bases and the V segment lost 3 bases, leaving 8 bases of the junction unmatched. The CDR3 is made up of 15 amino acids. The CDR3 DNA follows: TGTGCCAGCAGTTTGCAGGGGGCGTATAGTACTGAAGCTTTCTTT. Amino acids: CASSLQGAYSTEAFF.